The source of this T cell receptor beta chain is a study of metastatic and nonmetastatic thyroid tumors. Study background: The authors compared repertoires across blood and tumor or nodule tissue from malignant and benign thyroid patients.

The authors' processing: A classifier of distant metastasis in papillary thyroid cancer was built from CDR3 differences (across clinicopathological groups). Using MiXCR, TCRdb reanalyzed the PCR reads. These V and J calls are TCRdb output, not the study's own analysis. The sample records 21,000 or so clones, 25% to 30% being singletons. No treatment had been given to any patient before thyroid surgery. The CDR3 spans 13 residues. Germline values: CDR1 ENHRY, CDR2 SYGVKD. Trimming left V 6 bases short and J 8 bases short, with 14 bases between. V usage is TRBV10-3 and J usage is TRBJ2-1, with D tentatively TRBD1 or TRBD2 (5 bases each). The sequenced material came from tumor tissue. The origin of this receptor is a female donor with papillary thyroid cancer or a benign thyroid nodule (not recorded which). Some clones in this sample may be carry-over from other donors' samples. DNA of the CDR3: TGTGCCATCAGCCCCGGGACGAACCATGAGCAGTTCTTC. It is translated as CAISPGTNHEQFF.